A single sample gave rise to the 21 T cell receptor beta chains below, sequenced in a study of T cells after yellow fever vaccination. Each CDR3 protein is one row after TCRdb ran MiXCR on the 5' RACE reads. The sample has around 30,000 distinct CDR3 sequences, less than 8.5% seen once. The sequences come from PBMCs, either bulk or a sorted T-cell subset (CD4+, CD8+, memory, or dextramer-sorted; not recorded which), collected on the day of the first yellow fever vaccination. The receptors originated from a man aged 18 to 30 who received the YFV17D yellow fever vaccine.

Remarks on this clonotype: This sequence may be a read error, since a much larger clone differs from it by one base. The chain employs TRBV4-1 and TRBJ2-7, with 9 bases lining up with TRBD2. Germline CDR1 MGHRA, CDR2 YSYEKL. CDR3 length: 14 residues. CDR3 bases: TGCGCCAGCATCCAAGGACTAGCGAACTACGAGCAGTACGTC. Its translation: CASIQGLANYEQYV.

At least ten counts were recorded for this clonotype. V is TRBV24-1 and J is TRBJ2-3; TRBD1 matches at 9 bases. V shed 6 bases and J 3 bases; nucleotides not matched to a gene: 6. The germline gives CDR1 KGHDR, CDR2 SFDVKD. CDR3 length: 15 amino acids. The CDR3 region is CATSFGQGRTDTQYF. The CDR3, as DNA: TGTGCCACCAGTTTCGGACAGGGGAGGACAGATACGCAGTATTTT.

The rearrangement uses TRBV3-1 and TRBJ1-4, with D possibly matching TRBD1 (5 bases). Trimming pared 6 bases from V and 6 bases from J, leaving 20 bases between. Per the germline V gene, CDR1 is LGHDT and CDR2 is YNNKEL (reference sequence). This CDR3 is built from 16 residues. For the CDR3, the DNA is TGTGCCAGCAGTCCTGGATCTTCAGACAGCCATGAAAAACTGTTTTTT. Residues: CASSPGSSDSHEKLFF.

This clonotype was seen many times. The chain couples TRBV24-1 to TRBJ1-5; 7 bases are shared with TRBD1. Per germline, CDR1 KGHDR and CDR2 SFDVKD. This CDR3 has 15 residues. After removal of 4 bases from V and 5 bases from J, the junction contained 7 bases not matched to a gene. The CDR3 DNA reads TGTGCCACCAGTGACGCGACAGGGTTTGATCAGCCCCAGCATTTT. The encoded protein is CATSDATGFDQPQHF.

This clonotype was detected only once. A much larger clone sits a single nucleotide away, making a read error possible. The chain has TRBV29-1 and TRBJ2-2; 12 nucleotides match TRBD2. V dropped 7 bases and J dropped 4; count of bases not matched to a gene: 13. Germline lookup yields CDR1 SQVTM and CDR2 ANQGSEA. This CDR3 spans 17 amino acids. The CDR3 here is CSALPSGGETTTGELFF. The CDR3 DNA reads TGCAGCGCTCTTCCTAGCGGGGGGGAGACAACCACCGGGGAGCTGTTTTTT.

This clonotype was detected many times. V and J are TRBV13 and TRBJ2-1; D remains ambiguous. V lost 4 bases, J lost 0 bases, and 19 bases lay in between. CDR1 PRHDT and CDR2 FYEKMQ come from the germline V gene (reference sequence). The CDR3 spans 18 residues. The CDR3 region is CASSSLFSASSSYNEQFF. The DNA of the CDR3 is TGTGCCAGCAGCTCCCTCTTTTCCGCCTCGAGCTCCTACAATGAGCAGTTCTTC.

This clonotype was detected ten times or more. V is TRBV5-1 and J is TRBJ1-6; TRBD1 matches 10 bases. The CDR3 has 17 amino acids. Per germline, CDR1 SGHRS and CDR2 YFSETQ. Trimming removed 2 bases from V and 7 bases from J; junction bases left unmatched: 9. The chain's CDR3 is CASSFSYRQGANSPLHF. DNA of the CDR3: TGCGCCAGCAGCTTCTCCTACCGACAGGGGGCGAATTCACCCCTCCACTTT.

As to this clonotype: A much larger clonotype is one base distant, so this may be a read error. The rearrangement uses TRBV5-1 and TRBJ2-4; D ambiguous. CDR3 length: 13 amino acids. Per the germline V gene, CDR1 is SGHRS and CDR2 is YFSETQ. Trimming removed 1 base at V and 5 bases at J, with 7 bases between. The CDR3 DNA reads as TGCGCCAGCAGCTTGAACAGAGAAAACATTCAGTACTTC. This encodes CASSLNRENIQYF.

This clonotype was found many times. The chain uses TRBV4-1 and TRBJ1-3, with 10 positions matching TRBD1. V was clipped by 0 bases and J by 6 bases; unmatched bases: 2. The CDR3 covers 15 residues. The germline V gene has CDR1 MGHRA and CDR2 YSYEKL. The CDR3 nucleotides read TGCGCCAGCAGCCAAGATGGGACAGGGGCAAACACCATATATTTT. Protein: CASSQDGTGANTIYF.

This clonotype was seen more than once but under ten times. The rearrangement uses TRBV10-3 and TRBJ1-2, with 7 nucleotides matching TRBD1. Germline CDR1 reads ENHRY; CDR2 reads SYGVKD. The V segment lost 10 bases and the J segment 3 bases; nucleotides outside the gene matches: 5. CDR3 length: 12 residues. CDR3 residues: CATHRGYYGYTF. CDR3 DNA sequence: TGTGCCACCCACAGGGGATACTATGGCTACACCTTC.

In this sample, this clonotype turned up many times. V gene TRBV20-1 combines with J gene TRBJ1-2; D might be TRBD1 (6 bases). In germline, CDR1 is DFQATT, CDR2 SNEGSKA (reference sequence). The CDR3 covers 13 residues. Trimming took 0 bases from V and 7 from J, leaving 12 bases between them. The chain's CDR3 is CSARDGTSGGYTF. The CDR3 bases are TGCAGTGCTAGAGATGGGACATCGGGTGGCTACACCTTC.

By sample share, this clonotype is medium-sized. The rearrangement links TRBV25-1 to TRBJ2-5; TRBD2 matches 11 bases. The CDR3 loop spans 14 amino acids. Germline CDR1 reads MGHDK; CDR2 reads SYGVNS. J lost 2 bases, V lost 4 bases, and 0 bases had no gene match. CDR3 sequence reads: CASSGLAGQETQYF. CDR3 bases: TGTGCCAGCAGTGGACTAGCGGGGCAAGAGACCCAGTACTTC.

This clonotype was observed many times. This rearrangement joins TRBV7-9 to TRBJ2-7, with 10 nucleotides matching TRBD1. Unmatched junction bases numbered 3, after V lost 1 base and J lost 3 bases. This CDR3 contains 15 residues. The germline V gene encodes CDR1 SEHNR and CDR2 FQNEAQ (reference sequence). The CDR3 DNA follows: TGTGCCAGCAGCTTAGGAGGGACAGGGGACTACGAGCAGTACGTC. Its translation: CASSLGGTGDYEQYV.

Turning to this clonotype: This clone may be a read error of a much larger clone one base away. The V call is TRBV11-3, the J call TRBJ2-5; TRBD1 is a possible D gene (6 bases). The length of the CDR3 is 13 residues. Germline lookup yields CDR1 SGHNT and CDR2 YENEEA. V gave up 3 bases and J gave up 2 bases, with 7 bases separating them. The CDR3 sequence is CASSFGQQETQYF. The CDR3 nucleotides read TGTGCCAGCAGCTTTGGACAGCAAGAGACCCAGTACTTC.

The table lists this clonotype with many counts. This sequence joins TRBV5-1 and TRBJ2-5; the D gene is possibly TRBD1 (5 bases). The germline V and J ends were trimmed by 4 bases and 5 bases, with 18 bases remaining between them. The CDR3 covers 15 residues. Germline V CDR1 and CDR2: SGHRS, YFSETQ. The CDR3: CASSAGWGNQETQYF. The CDR3 nucleotides read TGCGCCAGCAGCGCAGGGTGGGGTAATCAGGAGACCCAGTACTTC.

This clonotype was found many times. The rearrangement uses TRBV7-9 and TRBJ1-2; TRBD1 agrees at 9 bases. This CDR3 region has 15 residues. Germline CDR1 reads SEHNR; CDR2 reads FQNEAQ (reference sequence). The junction had 8 bases not matched to a gene; V was cut back by 6 bases and J by 3 bases. The CDR3 spells CASRPYRGRDYGYTF. CDR3 nucleotides: TGTGCCAGCAGACCTTACAGGGGGCGCGACTATGGCTACACCTTC.

At least ten counts were recorded for this clonotype. V and J are TRBV20-1 and TRBJ1-2; D remains ambiguous. The germline CDR1 and CDR2 sequences are DFQATT and SNEGSKA (reference sequence). CDR3 length: 13 amino acids. Trimming stripped 1 base from V and 3 bases from J, with 9 bases between. CDR3: CSARVNEDYGYTF. The CDR3 region has the DNA TGCAGTGCTAGAGTTAACGAAGACTATGGCTACACCTTC.

This clonotype was seen many times. This rearrangement joins TRBV25-1 to TRBJ1-4; no firm D call. Trimming removed 6 bases at V and 0 bases at J, with 8 bases between. The CDR3 covers 14 residues. Germline V lookup: CDR1 MGHDK, CDR2 SYGVNS. CDR3 in DNA: TGTGCCAGCAGCCCCCCGGCAACTAATGAAAAACTGTTTTTT. This gives the protein CASSPPATNEKLFF. Looking up the rest from reference TRBV25-1 and TRBJ1-4 gives the full variable domain: EADIYQTPRYLVIGTGKKITLECSQTMGHDKMYWYQQDPGMELHLIHYSYGVNSTEKGDLSSESTVSRIRTEHFPLTLESARPSHTSQYLCASSPPATNEKLFFGSGTQLSVL.

This clonotype has at least ten counts. The V and J genes are TRBV24-1 and TRBJ2-5; D tentatively reads TRBD1 or TRBD2 (6 bases each). There are 15 residues in the CDR3. V lost 5 bases and J lost 5, with 17 bases in between. The V gene's germline CDR1 is KGHDR and CDR2 SFDVKD. The CDR3 sequence is CATSGWSGGRETQYF. CDR3 nucleotides: TGTGCCACCAGTGGTTGGTCCGGGGGCAGGGAGACCCAGTACTTC.

This clonotype was counted a few times. The CDR3 here is CASSLGGGSYNEQFF. In DNA, the CDR3 is TGTGCCAGCAGCTTGGGCGGGGGGTCTTACAATGAGCAGTTCTTC. The chain joins TRBV5-4 to TRBJ2-1; 8 bases align to TRBD2. V gave up 0 bases and J gave up 4 bases; unmatched junction bases: 3. The CDR3 spans 15 residues. Germline V lookup: CDR1 SGHNT, CDR2 YYREEE (reference sequence).

In this sample, this clonotype turned up many times. The V and J genes are TRBV4-1 and TRBJ1-4; D might be TRBD1 (6 bases). V lost 2 bases to trimming and J lost 0 bases, with 7 bases between them. Germline V gene lookup returns CDR1 MGHRA and CDR2 YSYEKL. CDR3 size: 15 residues. CDR3 region: CASSQTGSTNEKLFF. CDR3 bases: TGCGCCAGCAGCCAAACAGGGTCAACTAATGAAAAACTGTTTTTT.